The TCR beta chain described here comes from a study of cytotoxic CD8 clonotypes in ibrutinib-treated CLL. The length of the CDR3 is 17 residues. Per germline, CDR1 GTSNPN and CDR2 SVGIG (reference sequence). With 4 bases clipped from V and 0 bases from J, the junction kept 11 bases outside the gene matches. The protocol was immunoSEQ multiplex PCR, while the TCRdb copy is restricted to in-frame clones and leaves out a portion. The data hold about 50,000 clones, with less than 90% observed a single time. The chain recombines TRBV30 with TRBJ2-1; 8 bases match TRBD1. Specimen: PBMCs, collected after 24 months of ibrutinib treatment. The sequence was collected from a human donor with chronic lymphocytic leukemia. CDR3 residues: CAWTRDRTISSYNEQFF. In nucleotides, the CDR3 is TGTGCCTGGACTCGGGACAGGACGATTAGCTCCTACAATGAGCAGTTCTTC.